This entry is about one TCR beta chain. What antigen it recognizes has not been identified. The record has no base qualities; no much larger clone is one base away. Donors were healthy HIV-negative adults with no recently reported acute infections or vaccinations. Every donor was a Caucasian adult living in Nashville, Tennessee, USA. CD4+ T cells were enriched by magnetic negative selection; naive cells were then positively selected on CD45RA, and the negative fraction formed the memory subset. After blood collection by leukapheresis, PBMCs were isolated using Ficoll-Histopaque density gradient centrifugation and then cryopreserved in the vapor phase of liquid nitrogen. Purity and quantity of every magnetically sorted T cell population were checked by analytical flow cytometry. Genomic DNA was isolated from each sorted fraction and quantified by UV absorbance on a Nanodrop 2000c. These data originate in a study of shared clonotypes between healthy human individuals (dated by TCRdb to 2018 to 2021). With regard to the full study: The cohort included three men and a couple of women between 18 and 49 years of age. For each donor, CD4 naive and CD4 memory were each given three plates, CD8 naive was given two plates, and CD8 memory was given one plate. To estimate repertoire size and how much clonotypes are shared between individuals, the study performed deep sequencing of blood TCR repertoires from 4 to 6 healthy adults. Different laboratories and diverse techniques were used to prepare libraries and sequence TCR repertoires, to increase sequencing depth and limit assay-specific biases. Per donor, leukapheresis produced somewhere between about 0.85 and 9.5 billion PBMCs.

Summary of the overall study and its limitations: Incomplete sequencing was indicated by rarefaction of sorted-subset datasets, despite the large sequencing depth. Sampling was limited to blood, and TCR repertoires in tissue likely differ from TCR repertoires in blood. Based on pairwise subsampling, the degree of clonotype sharing among donors was expected to be affected by sequencing depth. The genetic and exposure-history diversity represented was limited by the small number of donors. When several donors were compared, the shared fraction of clonotypes was about 5.2% for naive CD4, 3% to 4% for naive CD8, roughly 2.5% for memory CD4, and less than 0.45% for memory CD8. Clonotypes shared by all four sorted-subset donors showed higher generation probabilities than non-shared clonotypes. Naive subsets generally had larger estimated clonotype richness than memory subsets.

Sequences SGHNT (CDR1) and YYREEE (CDR2) are obtained from the germline V gene (reference sequence). Taken from cysteine to phenylalanine, the CDR3 has 16 residues. Only the CDR3 DNA stays, 48 bases, in frame from base 1. V trim: 4 bases; J trim: 2 bases; unmatched bases: 7. Using the deep immunoSEQ assay, multiplex PCR amplified TCR CDR3 regions from genomic DNA. Extracted genomic DNA from each cell subset was spread evenly across all wells of several immunoSEQ 96-well plates, with each plate serving as a replicate. For sorted subsets, roughly 200 ng genomic DNA, equal to 30,000 to 35,000 T cell genomes, was loaded into each replicate PCR. The purified libraries were quantified using a Qubit 3.0 fluorometer, sized with a Bioanalyzer 2100, and then quantified again using the KAPA Library Quantification kit. A separate single-read 150-cycle Illumina NextSeq 550 flow cell was used to sequence each immunoSEQ 96-well plate. In the paper's pipeline: Because only junctional sequences without quality scores were contained in the immunoSEQ output, filtering matching that applied to full-length reads could not be performed. Sequences were annotated with PyIR, a Python wrapper for IgBLAST v1.9, using IMGT germline references to assign V/J genes and CDR3. Reads with weak V/J assignments (E-value above 1e-6), missing CDR3, stop codons, out-of-frame junctions, or ambiguous translated residues were removed. V3J clonotypes were defined as sequences sharing an identical inferred V gene, J gene, and CDR3 amino acid sequence. To compute the percentage overlap between repertoires, the number of shared unique clonotypes was divided by the size of the smaller repertoire. Richness of each repertoire was evaluated using RTK rarefaction, the Chao1 estimator, and Recon v2.1 estimates of unobserved clonotypes. For all TCRbeta clonotypes obtained by the gDNA method from a few donors, generation probabilities were computed with OLGA. TCRdb took this table from immuneACCESS and kept in-frame rearrangements with V and J called. Such tables lack part of the clones; where checked against another copy, unresolved V genes explain under half of the gap, and the rest is unexplained. V, J and clone size derive from that table, while D and trimming were established from the DNA sequence. The sample records roughly 1,600,000 clones, 98% to 99% of which are singletons. The top ten hold over 0.3% of the sample.

Recombination connected TRBV5-4 to TRBJ2-1; 9 junctional bases match TRBD2. The receptor was isolated from a man aged 25 to 45 in good health. The material sequenced was naive CD4+ T cells sorted from blood. What the cell subset or site label conveys for this sample: CD45RA+ positively selected. The DNA sequence is given as TGTGCCAGCAGCCCGATACCTAGCGGGACCTACAATGAGCAGTTCTTC. Its product reads: CASSPIPSGTYNEQFF.